This entry lists 29 T cell receptor beta chains sequenced from one sample in a study of T cells in Graves' hyperthyroidism and ophthalmopathy. Authors of the study amplified TCR beta CDR3 regions from RNA transcripts. First-round RT-PCR with HTBI primers amplified the TCR CDR3 region. TCRdb fed the multiplex PCR reads into MiXCR, producing one record per CDR3 protein. This sample carries around 350,000 distinct CDR3 sequences, roughly 19% of them seen once, and the ten largest clones take 3.7%. The source material was blood. The receptors derive from a woman between 18 and 29 years old with Graves' hyperthyroidism.

V is TRBV10-3 and J is TRBJ1-2, with TRBD1 matching 9 bases. From germline, CDR1 is ENHRY and CDR2 SYGVKD. J lost 5 bases, V lost 8 bases, and 12 bases had no gene match. The CDR3 is made up of 15 amino acids. DNA of the CDR3: TGTGCCATCCTGTCGGGGGGACAGGGACTGTATGGCTACACCTTC. Protein sequence: CAILSGGQGLYGYTF.

In its sample, this clonotype was seen many times. The V gene is TRBV13, the J gene TRBJ1-2; D not resolved. The germline V gene has CDR1 PRHDT and CDR2 FYEKMQ (reference sequence). The V end was cut by 0 bases, the J end by 3 bases, with 11 bases between. The CDR3 runs to 15 residues. The CDR3 region is CASSLGGSSHYGYTF. For the CDR3, the DNA is TGTGCCAGCAGCTTAGGCGGCTCAAGTCACTATGGCTACACCTTC.

This clonotype was picked up many times. This chain uses TRBV19 with TRBJ1-2; D is unresolved. Germline-derived CDR1 and CDR2 are LNHDA and SQIVND (reference sequence). Deletions cut 3 bases from V and 4 bases from J, with 9 bases between. CDR3 length: 13 residues. The CDR3 protein is CASSIEGAYGYTF. The CDR3 DNA reads TGTGCCAGTAGTATCGAGGGTGCCTATGGCTACACCTTC.

This clonotype was detected ten times or more. V gene TRBV14 combines with J gene TRBJ2-5; D not resolved. The CDR3 is 13 amino acids. The germline V and J ends were trimmed by 3 bases and 5 bases, with 10 bases remaining between them. Looked up from germline, CDR1 is SGHDN and CDR2 is FVKESK. The CDR3 spells CASSHERLETQYF. The CDR3 bases are TGTGCCAGCAGCCATGAGAGGCTGGAGACCCAGTACTTC.

In this sample, this clonotype turned up many times. This chain joins TRBV20-1 and TRBJ1-1, with 9 bases identical to TRBD1. The CDR3 extends over 18 amino acids. Looked up from germline, CDR1 is DFQATT and CDR2 is SNEGSKA (reference sequence). After removal of 5 bases from V and 3 bases from J, the junction contained 19 bases not matched to a gene. CDR3 sequence: CSAPRFAQGAWEDTEAFF. CDR3 coding DNA: TGCAGTGCTCCCCGCTTCGCACAGGGGGCTTGGGAGGACACTGAAGCTTTCTTT.

Of note for this clonotype: Being one base from a much bigger clone, this may be a read error. The V gene is TRBV2, the J gene TRBJ2-7; TRBD1 might be the D (6 bases). V was shortened by 4 bases and J by 6 bases, with 7 bases between the two germline ends. The CDR3 is made up of 11 amino acids. Germline CDR1 and CDR2: SNHLY and FYNNEI. In DNA, the CDR3 is TGTGCCAGCAGTGGGACAGTCGAGCAGTACGTC. Residues: CASSGTVEQYV.

V usage is TRBV5-1 and J usage is TRBJ2-7; possibly TRBD2 for D (6 bases). Per germline, CDR1 SGHRS and CDR2 YFSETQ. CDR3 length equals 17 residues. The V gene lost 4 bases and the J gene lost 2 bases, with 22 bases spanning the gap. The CDR3, as DNA: TGCGCCAGCAGCCCGAGTTTTGGAGGGTCGAGAGCCTACGAGCAGTACTTC. Translation: CASSPSFGGSRAYEQYF. Based on the CDR3 plus reference TRBV5-1 and TRBJ2-7, the full variable domain is KAGVTQTPRYLIKTRGQQVTLSCSPISGHRSVSWYQQTPGQGLQFLFEYFSETQRNKGNFPGRFSGRQFSNSRSEMNVSTLELGDSALYLCASSPSFGGSRAYEQYFGPGTRLTVT.

There are many counts of this clonotype. The V gene is TRBV3-1, the J gene TRBJ1-1; D is unclear. The germline V gene has CDR1 LGHDT and CDR2 YNNKEL (reference sequence). This CDR3 is 13 amino acids long. The V gene lost 4 bases and the J gene lost 6 bases, with 12 bases spanning the gap. This CDR3 is CASSPGLKAEAFF. The DNA of the CDR3 is TGTGCCAGCAGCCCAGGACTCAAGGCTGAAGCTTTCTTT.

The chain combines TRBV6-4 with TRBJ2-7, with 15 bases fitting TRBD2. This CDR3 contains 15 residues. CDR1 is MRHNA, CDR2 SNTAGT, per germline. J lost 4 bases, V lost 6 bases, and 4 bases had no gene match. The CDR3 nucleotides read TGTGCCAGCAGCTGGACTAGCGGGAGGGTTTACGAGCAGTACTTC. This codes for CASSWTSGRVYEQYF.

This clonotype was recorded a few times. The chain's CDR3 is CAWSPNGYTF. The CDR3 nucleotides are TGTGCCTGGAGTCCTAATGGCTACACCTTC. This chain links TRBV30 with TRBJ1-2; no definite D call. V was trimmed by 2 bases and J by 6 bases, leaving 4 bases between them. Germline assignment: CDR1 GTSNPN and CDR2 SVGIG (reference sequence). CDR3 length: 10 residues.

The chain uses TRBV15 and TRBJ1-1; no firm D call. The length of the CDR3 is 16 residues. V was shortened by 0 bases and J by 1 base, with 12 bases between the two germline ends. Germline V gene sequence: CDR1 LNHNV, CDR2 YYDKDF (reference sequence). CDR3 DNA: TGTGCCACCAGCAGAGATCGGGCAGGAAAGAACACTGAAGCTTTCTTT. Protein product: CATSRDRAGKNTEAFF.

This clonotype was detected ten times or more. The CDR3 nucleotides read TGTGCCAGCAGCTTAACAGGACTTACGAACACCGGGGAGCTGTTTTTT. Amino acid sequence: CASSLTGLTNTGELFF. This rearrangement joins TRBV7-9 to TRBJ2-2; D tentatively reads TRBD1 or TRBD2 (5 bases each). V lost 2 bases to trimming and J lost 0 bases, with 10 bases between them. The CDR3 has 16 amino acids. Germline V gives CDR1 SEHNR, CDR2 FQNEAQ (reference sequence). The whole variable domain, remainder taken from reference TRBV7-9 and TRBJ2-2, is DTGVSQNPRHKITKRGQNVTFRCDPISEHNRLYWYRQTLGQGPEFLTYFQNEAQLEKSRLLSDRFSAERPKGSFSTLEIQRTEQGDSAMYLCASSLTGLTNTGELFFGEGSRLTVL.

The genes are TRBV6-1 and TRBJ1-1; 8 positions match TRBD1. The CDR3 has 14 amino acids. V was pared by 7 bases and J by 0 bases, with 4 bases of the junction left unmatched. The germline CDR1 and CDR2 sequences are MNHNS and SASEGT. CDR3: CASKTGDMNTEAFF. The CDR3 DNA sequence: TGTGCCAGCAAGACAGGGGACATGAACACTGAAGCTTTCTTT.

At least ten counts were recorded for this clonotype. This chain joins TRBV2 and TRBJ2-7; D is unresolved. From germline, CDR1 is SNHLY and CDR2 FYNNEI. The CDR3 runs to 13 residues. The V end was cut by 5 bases, the J end by 5 bases, with 13 bases between. The CDR3 sequence: CASSLGMFDEQYF. Written as DNA, the CDR3 is TGTGCCAGCAGTCTGGGGATGTTTGACGAGCAGTACTTC.

At least ten counts were recorded for this clonotype. The gene calls are TRBV9 and TRBJ1-2, with D unclear. This CDR3 spans 14 amino acids. The germline gives CDR1 SGDLS, CDR2 YYNGEE. Trimming cost V 2 bases and J 5 bases, with 13 bases left between them. The CDR3 sequence is CASSVSQAGYGYTF. The CDR3 DNA sequence: TGTGCCAGCAGCGTCAGCCAGGCTGGTTATGGCTACACCTTC.

This clonotype came up many times. This chain uses TRBV30 with TRBJ2-5, with D perhaps matching TRBD1 (6 bases). This CDR3 comprises 15 residues. V lost 3 bases and J 4 bases, leaving 18 bases between the germline ends. Germline V gene data show CDR1 as GTSNPN and CDR2 as SVGIG (reference sequence). CDR3 loop: CAWRGAGTRRETQYF. CDR3 in DNA: TGTGCCTGGAGGGGGGCCGGGACCCGGCGAGAGACCCAGTACTTC. The full variable domain, in which reference TRBV30 and TRBJ2-5 provide the parts outside the CDR3, is SQTIHQWPATLVQPVGSPLSLECTVEGTSNPNLYWYRQAAGRGLQLLFYSVGIGQISSEVPQNLSASRPQDRQFILSSKKLLLSDSGFYLCAWRGAGTRRETQYFGPGTRLLVL.

Many counts were recorded for this clonotype. The rearrangement links TRBV20-1 to TRBJ1-5; no reliable D call. CDR1 and CDR2 from the germline V gene are DFQATT and SNEGSKA (reference sequence). V lost 7 bases and J lost 6, with 19 bases in between. This CDR3 spans 14 amino acids. CDR3 loop: CSVTGPGYGQPQHF. CDR3 in DNA: TGCAGTGTTACGGGCCCCGGGTACGGTCAGCCCCAGCATTTT.

As for this clonotype: Since a much larger clone is just one base distant, this may be a read error. The V and J genes are TRBV7-2 and TRBJ2-7, with 7 bases lining up with TRBD1. The germline CDR1 and CDR2 sequences are SGHTA and FQGNSA. This CDR3 region has 16 residues. The CDR3 sequence: CASSLGSGQGVYEQDF. In nucleotides, the CDR3 is TGTGCCAGCAGCTTAGGCTCGGGGCAGGGGGTCTACGAGCAGGACTTC. Full variable domain (remainder filled in from reference TRBV7-2 and TRBJ2-7): GAGVSQSPSNKVTEKGKDVELRCDPISGHTALYWYRQSLGQGLEFLIYFQGNSAPDKSGLPSDRFSAERTGGSVSTLTIQRTQQEDSAVYLCASSLGSGQGVYEQDFGPGTRLTVT.

For this clonotype: A much more abundant neighbour one base away suggests this may be a read error. The chain combines TRBV10-3 with TRBJ1-5; no clear D gene. The CDR3 covers 12 residues. Germline CDR1 is ENHRY and CDR2 is SYGVKD. CDR3 region: CAISDFGQPQRF. The DNA of the CDR3 is TGTGCCATCAGTGATTTTGGTCAGCCCCAGCGTTTT.

This clonotype was picked up many times. V and J are TRBV10-3 and TRBJ2-5, with unresolved D. Germline assignment: CDR1 ENHRY and CDR2 SYGVKD. V lost 4 bases to trimming and J lost 4 bases, with 13 bases between them. The CDR3 runs 14 residues. The CDR3, as DNA: TGTGCCATCAGTGGACCTACCGCAGGAGAGACCCAGTACTTC. Translating it yields CAISGPTAGETQYF.

The V and J genes are TRBV12-3 or TRBV12-4 and TRBJ1-5, with TRBD1 matching 9 bases. CDR3 size: 16 residues. Unmatched junction bases numbered 11, after V lost 5 bases and J lost 6 bases. As DNA, the CDR3 is TGTGCCAGCAGTAAAACCGGGACAGGGTTTCTTCAGCCCCAGCATTTT. Amino acids: CASSKTGTGFLQPQHF.

This clonotype was found many times. The rearrangement links TRBV30 to TRBJ1-1; D gene unclear. Trimming cost V 0 bases and J 2 bases, with 7 bases left between them. The CDR3 spans 13 residues. Germline loops: CDR1 GTSNPN, CDR2 SVGIG (reference sequence). CDR3 coding DNA: TGTGCCTGGAGTGTAGGCAGAAACACTGAAGCTTTCTTT. Translating it yields CAWSVGRNTEAFF. The full variable domain, with the rest looked up from reference TRBV30 and TRBJ1-1, is SQTIHQWPATLVQPVGSPLSLECTVEGTSNPNLYWYRQAAGRGLQLLFYSVGIGQISSEVPQNLSASRPQDRQFILSSKKLLLSDSGFYLCAWSVGRNTEAFFGQGTRLTVV.

At least ten counts were recorded for this clonotype. The chain combines TRBV20-1 with TRBJ1-6; D is unclear. The V and J ends lost 0 bases and 7 bases respectively, with 13 bases between them. Germline CDR1 is DFQATT and CDR2 is SNEGSKA (reference sequence). This CDR3 contains 15 residues. The CDR3 sequence: CSAREGMRENSPLHF. In DNA, the CDR3 is TGCAGTGCTAGAGAGGGCATGCGGGAAAATTCACCCCTCCACTTT.

V usage is TRBV6-5 and J usage is TRBJ1-6, with D uncertain. The germline gives CDR1 MNHEY, CDR2 SVGAGI. V lost 0 bases to trimming and J lost 8 bases, with 11 bases between them. This CDR3 has 15 residues. The CDR3 loop is CASSYSLPYYSPLHF. The CDR3 DNA reads TGTGCCAGCAGTTACTCGTTACCATACTATTCACCCCTCCACTTT.

This clonotype showed up many times. The chain couples TRBV15 to TRBJ1-5; D gene ambiguous. CDR1 and CDR2 from the germline V gene are LNHNV and YYDKDF (reference sequence). This CDR3 is 17 amino acids long. V gave up 0 bases and J gave up 2 bases, with 14 bases separating them. Written as DNA, the CDR3 is TGTGCCACCAGCAGAGAGAGGGTTCGTATTGGCAATCAGCCCCAGCATTTT. Its translation is CATSRERVRIGNQPQHF.

This clonotype was counted at least ten times. This chain joins TRBV6-1 and TRBJ2-5; D tentatively reads TRBD1 or TRBD2 (5 bases each). There are 15 residues in the CDR3. Germline assignment: CDR1 MNHNS and CDR2 SASEGT. V was shortened by 6 bases and J by 4 bases, with 18 bases between the two germline ends. CDR3: CASSPPGLLGETQYF. In DNA form, the CDR3 reads TGTGCCAGCAGCCCCCCGGGGCTCCTGGGAGAGACCCAGTACTTC.

Ten or more counts support this clonotype. V and J are TRBV15 and TRBJ1-2; D is unclear. CDR3 length equals 14 residues. Germline V gives CDR1 LNHNV, CDR2 YYDKDF (reference sequence). With 1 base removed from V and 5 bases from J, the gap between germline ends came to 11 bases. CDR3 bases: TGTGCCACCAGCAGAGCCCACAAGGTATATGGCTACACCTTC. Its protein product is CATSRAHKVYGYTF.

The sample holds many counts of this clonotype. The chain carries TRBV6-1 and TRBJ2-5, with D tentatively TRBD1 (5 bases). V was pared by 7 bases and J by 4 bases, with 10 bases between. The CDR3 is 12 amino acids. The V gene's germline CDR1 is MNHNS and CDR2 SASEGT. Written as DNA, the CDR3 is TGTGCCAGCATGTTGGGGCGAGAGACCCAGTACTTC. Its protein product is CASMLGRETQYF.

A single count supports this clonotype. The chain employs TRBV25-1 and TRBJ1-3, with a tentative D call TRBD1 (5 bases). There are 17 residues in the CDR3. Trimming took 5 bases from V and 3 from J, leaving 20 bases between them. CDR1 is MGHDK and CDR2 is SYGVNS in the germline V gene. CDR3 nucleotides: TGTGCCAGCAGTCCCCCGATGGGCAGGGCTGATGGAAACACCATATATTTT. It specifies CASSPPMGRADGNTIYF.